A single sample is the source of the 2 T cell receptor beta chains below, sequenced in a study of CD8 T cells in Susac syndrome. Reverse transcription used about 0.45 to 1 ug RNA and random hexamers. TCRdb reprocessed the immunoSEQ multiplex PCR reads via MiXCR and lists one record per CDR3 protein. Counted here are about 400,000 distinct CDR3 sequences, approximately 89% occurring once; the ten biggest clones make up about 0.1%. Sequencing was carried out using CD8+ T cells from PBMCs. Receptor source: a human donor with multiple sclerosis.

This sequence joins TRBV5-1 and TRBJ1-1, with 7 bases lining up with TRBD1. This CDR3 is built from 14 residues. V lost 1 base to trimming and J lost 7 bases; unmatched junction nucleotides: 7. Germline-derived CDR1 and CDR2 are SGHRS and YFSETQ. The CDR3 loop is CASSLQGGRFEAFF. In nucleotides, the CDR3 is TGCGCCAGCAGCTTGCAGGGGGGCAGGTTTGAAGCTTTCTTT.

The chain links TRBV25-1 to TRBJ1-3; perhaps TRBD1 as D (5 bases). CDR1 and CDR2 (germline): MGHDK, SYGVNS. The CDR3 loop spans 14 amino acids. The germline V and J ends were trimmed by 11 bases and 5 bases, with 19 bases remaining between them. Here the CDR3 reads CAAGESRSRNTIYF. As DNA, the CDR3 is TGTGCCGCGGGGGAGAGCCGCTCAAGAAACACCATATATTTT.